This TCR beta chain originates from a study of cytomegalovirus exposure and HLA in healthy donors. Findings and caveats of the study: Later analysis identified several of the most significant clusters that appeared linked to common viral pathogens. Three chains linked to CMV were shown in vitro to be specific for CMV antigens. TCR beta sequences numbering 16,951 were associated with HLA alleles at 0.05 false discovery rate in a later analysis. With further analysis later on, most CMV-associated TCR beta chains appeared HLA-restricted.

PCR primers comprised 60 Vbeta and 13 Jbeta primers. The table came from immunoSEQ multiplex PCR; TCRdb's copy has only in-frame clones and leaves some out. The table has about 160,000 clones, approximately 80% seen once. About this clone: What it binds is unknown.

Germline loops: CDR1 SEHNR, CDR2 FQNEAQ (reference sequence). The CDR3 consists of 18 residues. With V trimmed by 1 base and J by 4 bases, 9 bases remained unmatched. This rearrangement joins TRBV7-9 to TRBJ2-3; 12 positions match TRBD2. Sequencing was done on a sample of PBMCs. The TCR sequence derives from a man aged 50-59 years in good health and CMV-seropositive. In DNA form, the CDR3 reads TGTGCCAGCAGCTTAGTTGGCCTAGCGGGGGGGCTAGCAGATACGCAGTATTTT. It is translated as CASSLVGLAGGLADTQYF.